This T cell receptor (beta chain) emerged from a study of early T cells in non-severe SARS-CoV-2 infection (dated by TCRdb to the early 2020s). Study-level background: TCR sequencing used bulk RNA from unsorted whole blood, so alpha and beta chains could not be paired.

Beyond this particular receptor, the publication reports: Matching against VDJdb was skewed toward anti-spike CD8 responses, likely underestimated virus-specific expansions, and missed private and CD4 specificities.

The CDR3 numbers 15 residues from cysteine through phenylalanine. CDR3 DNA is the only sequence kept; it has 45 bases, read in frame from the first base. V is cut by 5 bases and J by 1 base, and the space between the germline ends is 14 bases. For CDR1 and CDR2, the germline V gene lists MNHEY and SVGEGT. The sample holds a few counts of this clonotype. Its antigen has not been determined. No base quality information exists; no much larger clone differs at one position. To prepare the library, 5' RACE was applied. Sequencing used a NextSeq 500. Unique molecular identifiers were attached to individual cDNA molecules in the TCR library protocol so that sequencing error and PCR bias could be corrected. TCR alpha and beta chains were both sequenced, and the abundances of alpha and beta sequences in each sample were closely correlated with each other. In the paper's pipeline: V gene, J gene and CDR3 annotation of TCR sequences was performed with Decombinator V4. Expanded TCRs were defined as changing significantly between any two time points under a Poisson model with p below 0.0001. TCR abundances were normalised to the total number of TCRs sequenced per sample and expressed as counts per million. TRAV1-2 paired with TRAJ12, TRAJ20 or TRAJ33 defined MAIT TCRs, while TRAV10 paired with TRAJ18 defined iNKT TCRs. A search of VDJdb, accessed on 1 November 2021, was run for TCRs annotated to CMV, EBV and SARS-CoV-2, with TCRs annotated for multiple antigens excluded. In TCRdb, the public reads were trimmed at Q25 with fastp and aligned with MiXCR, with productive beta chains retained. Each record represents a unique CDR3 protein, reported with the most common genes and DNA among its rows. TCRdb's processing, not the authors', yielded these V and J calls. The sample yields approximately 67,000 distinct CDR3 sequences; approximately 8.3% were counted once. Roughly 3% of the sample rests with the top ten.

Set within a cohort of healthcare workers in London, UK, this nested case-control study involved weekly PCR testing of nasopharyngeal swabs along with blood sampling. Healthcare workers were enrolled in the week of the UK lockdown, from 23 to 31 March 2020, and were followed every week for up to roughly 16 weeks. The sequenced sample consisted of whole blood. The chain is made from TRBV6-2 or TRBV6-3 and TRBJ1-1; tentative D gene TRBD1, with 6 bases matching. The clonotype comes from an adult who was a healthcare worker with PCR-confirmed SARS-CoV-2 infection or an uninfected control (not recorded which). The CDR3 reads CASSKQGRGNTEAFF. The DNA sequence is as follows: TGTGCCAGCAGTAAACAGGGAAGAGGGAACACTGAAGCTTTCTTT.